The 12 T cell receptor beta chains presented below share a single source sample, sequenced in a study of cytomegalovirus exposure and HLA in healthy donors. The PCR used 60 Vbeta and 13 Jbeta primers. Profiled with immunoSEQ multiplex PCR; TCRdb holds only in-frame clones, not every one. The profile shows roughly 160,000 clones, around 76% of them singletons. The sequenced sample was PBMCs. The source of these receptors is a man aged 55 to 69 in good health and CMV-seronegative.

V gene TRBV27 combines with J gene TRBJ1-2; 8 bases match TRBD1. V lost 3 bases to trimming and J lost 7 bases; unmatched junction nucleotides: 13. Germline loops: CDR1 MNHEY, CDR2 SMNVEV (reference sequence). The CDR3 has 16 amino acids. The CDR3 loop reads CASSFSWTGKEGGYTF. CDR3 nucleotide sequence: TGTGCCAGCAGTTTCTCCTGGACAGGGAAGGAGGGTGGCTACACCTTC.

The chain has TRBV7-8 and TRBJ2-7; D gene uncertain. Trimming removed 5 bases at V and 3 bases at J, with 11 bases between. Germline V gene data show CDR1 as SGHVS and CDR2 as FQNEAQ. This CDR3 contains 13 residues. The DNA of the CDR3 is TGTGCCAGCAGCAAAACAGACCTCTACGAGCAGTACTTC. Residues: CASSKTDLYEQYF.

Here the CDR3 reads CASSQTWGGNQPQHF. Written as DNA, the CDR3 is TGCGCCAGCAGCCAGACATGGGGGGGGAATCAGCCCCAGCATTTT. The gene calls are TRBV4-3 and TRBJ1-5; possible D gene TRBD1, 5 bases. Germline CDR1 is LGHNA and CDR2 is YSLEER. V lost 3 bases and J lost 4, with 13 bases in between. The CDR3 extends over 15 amino acids.

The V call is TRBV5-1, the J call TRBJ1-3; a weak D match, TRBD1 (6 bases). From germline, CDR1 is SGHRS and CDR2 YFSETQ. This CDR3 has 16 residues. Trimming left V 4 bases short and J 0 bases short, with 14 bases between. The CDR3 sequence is CASSLSGHVSGNTIYF. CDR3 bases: TGCGCCAGCAGCCTTTCGGGACACGTCTCTGGAAACACCATATATTTT.

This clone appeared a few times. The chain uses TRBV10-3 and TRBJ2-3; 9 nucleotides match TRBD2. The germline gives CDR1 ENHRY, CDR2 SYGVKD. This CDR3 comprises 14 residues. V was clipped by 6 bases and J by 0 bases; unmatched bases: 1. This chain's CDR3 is CAIRTSGSTDTQYF. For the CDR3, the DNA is TGTGCCATCAGGACTAGCGGAAGCACAGATACGCAGTATTTT.

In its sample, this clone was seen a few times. The chain's CDR3 is CASRPTGNYGYTF. CDR3 bases: TGTGCCAGCAGACCTACAGGGAACTATGGCTACACCTTC. J is TRBJ1-2 and V is TRBV6-5, with D perhaps matching TRBD1 (6 bases). V dropped 6 bases and J dropped 2 bases, with 10 bases sitting between them. Germline V gives CDR1 MNHEY, CDR2 SVGAGI. The CDR3 has 13 amino acids.

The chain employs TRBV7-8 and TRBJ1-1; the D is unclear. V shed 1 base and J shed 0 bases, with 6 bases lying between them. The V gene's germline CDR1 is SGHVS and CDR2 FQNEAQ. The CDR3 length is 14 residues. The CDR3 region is CASSLDYMNTEAFF. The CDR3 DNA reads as TGTGCCAGCAGCTTAGACTATATGAACACTGAAGCTTTCTTT.

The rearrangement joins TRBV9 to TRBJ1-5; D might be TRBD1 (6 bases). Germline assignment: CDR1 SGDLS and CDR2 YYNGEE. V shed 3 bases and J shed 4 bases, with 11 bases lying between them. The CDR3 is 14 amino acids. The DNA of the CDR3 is TGTGCCAGCAGCGCGGGACACCCGAATCAGCCCCAGCATTTT. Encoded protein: CASSAGHPNQPQHF.

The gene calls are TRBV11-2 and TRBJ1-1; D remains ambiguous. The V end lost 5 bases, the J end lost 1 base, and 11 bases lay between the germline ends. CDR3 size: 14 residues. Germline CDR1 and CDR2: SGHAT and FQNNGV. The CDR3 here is CASSPLGQNTEAFF. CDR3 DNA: TGTGCCAGCAGCCCCCTTGGGCAGAACACTGAAGCTTTCTTT.

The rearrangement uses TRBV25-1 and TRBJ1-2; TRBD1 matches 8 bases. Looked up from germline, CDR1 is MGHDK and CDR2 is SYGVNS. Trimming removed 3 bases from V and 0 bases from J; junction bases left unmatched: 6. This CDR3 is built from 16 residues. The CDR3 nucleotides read TGTGCCAGCAGTGATCCAAGGACAGGGTCTAACTATGGCTACACCTTC. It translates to CASSDPRTGSNYGYTF.

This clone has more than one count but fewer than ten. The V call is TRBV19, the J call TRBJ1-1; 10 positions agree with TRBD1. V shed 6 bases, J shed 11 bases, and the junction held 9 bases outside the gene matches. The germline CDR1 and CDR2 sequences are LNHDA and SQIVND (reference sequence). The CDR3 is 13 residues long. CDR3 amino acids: CASRRDRGLWAFF. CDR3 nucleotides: TGTGCCAGTAGGAGGGACAGGGGCCTCTGGGCTTTCTTT. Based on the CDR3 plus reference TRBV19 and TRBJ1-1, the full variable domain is DGGITQSPKYLFRKEGQNVTLSCEQNLNHDAMYWYRQDPGQGLRLIYYSQIVNDFQKGDIAEGYSVSREKKESFPLTVTSAQKNPTAFYLCASRRDRGLWAFFGQGTRLTVV.

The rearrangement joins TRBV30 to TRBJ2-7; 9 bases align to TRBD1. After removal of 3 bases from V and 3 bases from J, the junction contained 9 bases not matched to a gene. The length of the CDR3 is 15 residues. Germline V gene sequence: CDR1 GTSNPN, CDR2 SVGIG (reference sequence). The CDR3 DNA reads TGTGCCTGGAGCGGAGGGACAGGGAAATTCTACGAGCAGTACTTC. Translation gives CAWSGGTGKFYEQYF. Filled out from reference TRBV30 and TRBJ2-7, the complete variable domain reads SQTIHQWPATLVQPVGSPLSLECTVEGTSNPNLYWYRQAAGRGLQLLFYSVGIGQISSEVPQNLSASRPQDRQFILSSKKLLLSDSGFYLCAWSGGTGKFYEQYFGPGTRLTVT.